The table lists the clone carrying this T cell receptor beta chain with many counts. The antigen remains undetermined. These data originate in a study of T-cell memory formation after mild COVID-19. TCRdb reanalysed the 5' RACE reads using MiXCR and keeps one entry per CDR3 protein. The sample holds around 300,000 distinct CDR3 sequences, 13% to 15% seen once. Germline CDR1 reads SEHNR; CDR2 reads FQNEAQ (reference sequence). The V end was cut by 1 base, the J end by 2 bases, with 7 bases between. The CDR3 sequence is 14 residues long. Study results and caveats: Contracting clones from day 15 to 85 had balanced CD4/CD8; later expanders favoured CD4+.

The receptor's source is a man aged 18 to 29 who had mild COVID-19 (a few samples of this study predate the infection). Cell type and time point are not known. Specimen: PBMCs or a T cell subset sorted from them (not recorded which). This chain joins TRBV7-9 and TRBJ2-3; no reliable D call. CDR3 residues: CASSLGVYTDTQYF. In DNA, the CDR3 is TGTGCCAGCAGCTTAGGGGTCTACACAGATACGCAGTATTTT.